The clone carrying this T cell receptor (beta chain) showed up just a few times. What it recognizes is unknown. Healthy people donating bone marrow made up the donors. With 60 Vbeta and 13 Jbeta primers, the PCR was carried out. TCRdb's table, derived via immunoSEQ multiplex PCR, lists solely in-frame clones and lacks some. The sample has around 130,000 clones; roughly 74% are singletons. The data belong to a study of cytomegalovirus exposure and HLA in healthy donors. CDR1 is SGHAT and CDR2 is FQNNGV in the germline V gene. The V and J ends lost 1 base and 6 bases, in that order; junction bases with no gene match: 4. This CDR3 has 15 residues. Study-wide results and limits: Rare sequences made up most TCRs, while some public TCRs were found in many donors. Common viral pathogens seemed, in a later analysis, to connect with several of the most significant clusters.

This chain joins TRBV11-2 and TRBJ2-2, with TRBD2 matching over 8 bases. The origin of this receptor is a woman between 45 and 60 years old in good health and CMV-seropositive. The sample taken for sequencing was PBMCs. The CDR3 region is CASSLGAGGAGELFF. The CDR3 DNA reads as TGTGCCAGCAGCTTAGGGGCGGGAGGAGCCGGGGAGCTGTTTTTT.